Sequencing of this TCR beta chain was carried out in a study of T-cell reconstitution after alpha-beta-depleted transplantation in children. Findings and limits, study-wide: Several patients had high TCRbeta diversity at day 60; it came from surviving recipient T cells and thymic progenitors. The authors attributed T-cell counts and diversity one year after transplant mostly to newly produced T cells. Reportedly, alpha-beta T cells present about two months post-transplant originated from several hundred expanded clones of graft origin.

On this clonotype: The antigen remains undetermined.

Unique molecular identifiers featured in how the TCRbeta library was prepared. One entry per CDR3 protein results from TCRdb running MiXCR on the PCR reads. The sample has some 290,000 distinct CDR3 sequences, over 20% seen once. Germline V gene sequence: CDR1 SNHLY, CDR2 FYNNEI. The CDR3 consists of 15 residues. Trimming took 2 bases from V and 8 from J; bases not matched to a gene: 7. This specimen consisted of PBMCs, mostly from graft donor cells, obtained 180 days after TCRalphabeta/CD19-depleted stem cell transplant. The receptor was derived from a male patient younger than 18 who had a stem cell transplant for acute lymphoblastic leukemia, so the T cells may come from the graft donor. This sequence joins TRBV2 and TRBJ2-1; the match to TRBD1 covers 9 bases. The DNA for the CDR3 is TGTGCCAGCAGTGAATTAGGACAGGGGTTGTATGAGCAGTTCTTC. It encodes CASSELGQGLYEQFF.